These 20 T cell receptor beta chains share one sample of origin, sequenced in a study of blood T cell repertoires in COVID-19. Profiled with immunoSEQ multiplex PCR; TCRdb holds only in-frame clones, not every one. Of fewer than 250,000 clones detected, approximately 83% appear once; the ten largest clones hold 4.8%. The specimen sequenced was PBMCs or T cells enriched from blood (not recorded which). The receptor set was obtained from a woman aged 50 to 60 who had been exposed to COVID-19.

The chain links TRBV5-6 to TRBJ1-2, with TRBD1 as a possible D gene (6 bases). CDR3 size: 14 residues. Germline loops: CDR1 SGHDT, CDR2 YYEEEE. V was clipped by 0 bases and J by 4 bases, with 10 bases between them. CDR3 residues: CASSLGRGIYGYTF. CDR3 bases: TGTGCCAGCAGCTTGGGCAGGGGCATCTATGGCTACACCTTC.

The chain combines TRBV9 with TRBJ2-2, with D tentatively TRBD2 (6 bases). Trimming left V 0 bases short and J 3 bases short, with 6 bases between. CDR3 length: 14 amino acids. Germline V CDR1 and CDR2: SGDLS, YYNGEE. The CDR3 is CASSVGGDTGELFF. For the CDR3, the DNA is TGTGCCAGCAGCGTAGGGGGGGACACCGGGGAGCTGTTTTTT.

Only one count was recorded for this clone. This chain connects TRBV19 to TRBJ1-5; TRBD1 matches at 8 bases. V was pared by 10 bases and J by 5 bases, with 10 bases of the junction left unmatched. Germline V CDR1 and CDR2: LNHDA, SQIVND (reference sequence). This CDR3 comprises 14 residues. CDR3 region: CATRTGSNHQPQHF. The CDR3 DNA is TGTGCCACCCGGACAGGGAGCAACCATCAGCCCCAGCATTTT. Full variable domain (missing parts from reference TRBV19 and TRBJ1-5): DGGITQSPKYLFRKEGQNVTLSCEQNLNHDAMYWYRQDPGQGLRLIYYSQIVNDFQKGDIAEGYSVSREKKESFPLTVTSAQKNPTAFYLCATRTGSNHQPQHFGDGTRLSIL.

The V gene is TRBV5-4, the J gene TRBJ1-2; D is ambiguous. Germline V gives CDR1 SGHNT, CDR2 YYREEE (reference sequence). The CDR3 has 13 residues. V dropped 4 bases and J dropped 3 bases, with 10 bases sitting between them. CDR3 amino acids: CASSPLLDYGYTF. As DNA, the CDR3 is TGTGCCAGCAGCCCACTCCTAGACTATGGCTACACCTTC.

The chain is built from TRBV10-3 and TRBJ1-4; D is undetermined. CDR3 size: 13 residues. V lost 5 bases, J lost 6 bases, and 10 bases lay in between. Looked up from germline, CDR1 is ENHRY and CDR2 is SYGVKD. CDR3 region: CAISPNRDEKLFF. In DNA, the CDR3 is TGTGCCATCAGTCCAAACCGGGATGAAAAACTGTTTTTT.

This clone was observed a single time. CDR3 protein: CASSLDAPSSGAFF. Written as DNA, the CDR3 is TGTGCCAGCAGCTTAGATGCCCCCTCAAGCGGGGCTTTCTTT. The genes are TRBV11-2 and TRBJ1-1; D gene unclear. CDR3 length equals 14 residues. Germline V gene data show CDR1 as SGHAT and CDR2 as FQNNGV. Trimming removed 0 bases from V and 11 bases from J, with 16 bases in between.

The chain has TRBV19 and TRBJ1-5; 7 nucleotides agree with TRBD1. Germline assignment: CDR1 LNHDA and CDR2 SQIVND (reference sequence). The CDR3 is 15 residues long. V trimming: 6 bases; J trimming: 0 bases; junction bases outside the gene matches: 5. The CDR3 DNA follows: TGTGCCAGTAGCCGGGGACAGAATAGCAATCAGCCCCAGCATTTT. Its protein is CASSRGQNSNQPQHF.

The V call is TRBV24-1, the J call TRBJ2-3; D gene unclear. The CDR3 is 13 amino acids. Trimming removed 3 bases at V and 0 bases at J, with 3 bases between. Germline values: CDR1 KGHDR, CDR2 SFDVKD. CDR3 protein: CATSDGSTDTQYF. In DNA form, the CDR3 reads TGTGCCACCAGTGATGGCAGCACAGATACGCAGTATTTT.

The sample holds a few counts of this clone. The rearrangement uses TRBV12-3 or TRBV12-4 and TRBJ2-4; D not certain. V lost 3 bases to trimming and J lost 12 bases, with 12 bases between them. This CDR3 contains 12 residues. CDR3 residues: CASSFTIQSQYF. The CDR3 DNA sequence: TGTGCCAGCAGTTTTACCATCCAGTCTCAGTACTTC.

CDR3 amino acids: CASSFDRERYTF. Here the CDR3 DNA reads TGTGCCAGCAGTTTCGACCGGGAGCGCTACACCTTC. This chain connects TRBV27 to TRBJ1-2; D is uncertain. Trimming left V 3 bases short and J 9 bases short, with 11 bases between. Germline V gene data show CDR1 as MNHEY and CDR2 as SMNVEV (reference sequence). The CDR3 loop spans 12 amino acids.

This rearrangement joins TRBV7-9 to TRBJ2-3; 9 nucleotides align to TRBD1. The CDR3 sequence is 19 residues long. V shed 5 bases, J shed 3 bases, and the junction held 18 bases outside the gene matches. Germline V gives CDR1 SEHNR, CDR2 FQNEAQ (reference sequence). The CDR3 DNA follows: TGTGCCAGCAGCCCCCGGGCCCCACTCCAACAGGGGGCTACAGATACGCAGTATTTT. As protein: CASSPRAPLQQGATDTQYF.

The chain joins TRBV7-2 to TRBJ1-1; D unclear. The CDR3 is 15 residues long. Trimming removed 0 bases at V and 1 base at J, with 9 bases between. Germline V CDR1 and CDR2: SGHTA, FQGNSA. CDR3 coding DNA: TGTGCCAGCAGCTTAGCGTCCCTAAAGAACACTGAAGCTTTCTTT. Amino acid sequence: CASSLASLKNTEAFF. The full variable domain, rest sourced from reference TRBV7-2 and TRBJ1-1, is GAGVSQSPSNKVTEKGKDVELRCDPISGHTALYWYRQSLGQGLEFLIYFQGNSAPDKSGLPSDRFSAERTGGSVSTLTIQRTQQEDSAVYLCASSLASLKNTEAFFGQGTRLTVV.

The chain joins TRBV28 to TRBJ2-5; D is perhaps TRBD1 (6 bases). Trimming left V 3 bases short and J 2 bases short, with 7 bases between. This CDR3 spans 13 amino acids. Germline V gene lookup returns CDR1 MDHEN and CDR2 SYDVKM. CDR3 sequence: CASSLGAQETQYF. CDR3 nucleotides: TGTGCCAGCAGTTTGGGGGCACAAGAGACCCAGTACTTC.

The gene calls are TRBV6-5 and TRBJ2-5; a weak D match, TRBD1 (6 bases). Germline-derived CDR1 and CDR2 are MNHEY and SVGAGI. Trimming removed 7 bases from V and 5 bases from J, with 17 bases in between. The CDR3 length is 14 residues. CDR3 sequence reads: CASTKTGIGETQYF. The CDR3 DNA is TGTGCCAGCACTAAAACAGGGATTGGTGAGACCCAGTACTTC.

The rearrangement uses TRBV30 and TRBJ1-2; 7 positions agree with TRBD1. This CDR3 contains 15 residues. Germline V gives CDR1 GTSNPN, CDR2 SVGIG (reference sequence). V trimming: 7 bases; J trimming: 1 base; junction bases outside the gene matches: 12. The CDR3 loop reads CAYRTRTGFNYGYTF. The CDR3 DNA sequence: TGTGCCTACCGAACCCGGACAGGCTTTAACTATGGCTACACCTTC.

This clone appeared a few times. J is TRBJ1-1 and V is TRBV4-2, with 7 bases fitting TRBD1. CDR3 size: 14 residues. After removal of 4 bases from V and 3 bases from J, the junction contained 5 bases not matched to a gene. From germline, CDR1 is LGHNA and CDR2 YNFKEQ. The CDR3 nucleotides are TGTGCCAGCAGCCTAGGGGGCCGGGACACTGAAGCTTTCTTT. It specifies CASSLGGRDTEAFF.

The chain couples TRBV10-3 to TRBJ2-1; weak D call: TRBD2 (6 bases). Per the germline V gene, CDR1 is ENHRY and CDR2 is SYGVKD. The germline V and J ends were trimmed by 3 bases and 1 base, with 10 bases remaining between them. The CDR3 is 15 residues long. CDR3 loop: CAISDRGISYNEQFF. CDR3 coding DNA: TGTGCCATCAGTGACCGGGGGATTTCCTACAATGAGCAGTTCTTC.

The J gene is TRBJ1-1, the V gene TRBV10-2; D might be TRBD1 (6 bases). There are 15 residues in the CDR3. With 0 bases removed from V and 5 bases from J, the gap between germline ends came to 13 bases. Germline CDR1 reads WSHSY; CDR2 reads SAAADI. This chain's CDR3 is CASSESNRARTEAFF. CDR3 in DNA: TGCGCCAGCAGTGAGTCGAACAGGGCGAGGACTGAAGCTTTCTTT.

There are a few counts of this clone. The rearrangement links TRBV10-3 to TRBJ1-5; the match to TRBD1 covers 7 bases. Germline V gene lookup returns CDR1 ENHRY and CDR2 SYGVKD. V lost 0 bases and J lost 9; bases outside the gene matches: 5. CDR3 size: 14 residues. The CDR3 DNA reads TGTGCCATCAGTGAGTCTCAACAGGGGCGGCCCCAGCATTTT. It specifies CAISESQQGRPQHF.

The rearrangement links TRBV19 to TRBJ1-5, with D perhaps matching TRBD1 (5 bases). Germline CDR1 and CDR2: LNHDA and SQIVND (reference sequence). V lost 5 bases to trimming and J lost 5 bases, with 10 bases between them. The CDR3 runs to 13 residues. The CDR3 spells CASSPDSDQPQHF. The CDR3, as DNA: TGTGCCAGTAGTCCCGACAGCGATCAGCCCCAGCATTTT.